These T cell receptor beta chains were read from a single sample in a study of blood T cells in healthy people across ages. TCRdb passed the 5' RACE reads through MiXCR, listing each CDR3 protein once. The sample lists fewer than 600,000 distinct CDR3 sequences; around 27% were seen once. This same sample was also part of a study on T cells of mothers and their children.

Input material: blood. Receptor source: a boy between 2 and 10 years old in good health. Each CDR3 is given with its conserved first and last residue. D genes are given only for firm matches. The listing skips clone size in some rows; elsewhere it reads once, few, many or a size class.

D gene	J gene	clone size	V gene	CDR3 DNA	CDR3 protein
NA	TRBJ2-3	many	TRBV7-9	TGTGCCAGCAGCTTAGGGGCACTCACAGATACGCAGTATTTT	CASSLGALTDTQYF
TRBD2	TRBJ2-5	few	TRBV28	TGTGCCAGCAGTTTCCTCACGGGAGGGCTCGTTCAAGAGACCCAGTACTTC	CASSFLTGGLVQETQYF
NA	TRBJ1-1	NA	TRBV12-3/TRBV12-4	TGTGCCAGCAGTTTATCTCGGGACGGTGAAGCTTTCTTT	CASSLSRDGEAFF
TRBD2	TRBJ2-1	NA	TRBV20-1	TGCAGTGCTGGGGCTGGGACTAGCGGGAGCGTTAGCAATGAGCAGTCCTTC	CSAGAGTSGSVSNEQSF
NA	TRBJ1-2	few	TRBV6-2/TRBV6-3	TGTGCCAGCAGTTACGATGGAGCCTATGGCTACACCTTC	CASSYDGAYGYTF
TRBD1	TRBJ1-5	few	TRBV7-3	TGTGCCAGCAGGCTAACTGCCCTACAGGGGGCGCGAAATAGCAATCAGCCCCAGCATTTT	CASRLTALQGARNSNQPQHF
TRBD1	TRBJ1-6	NA	TRBV7-2	TGTGCCAGCAGGACAGACAGGGATACCACACCCCTCCACTTT	CASRTDRDTTPLHF
TRBD1	TRBJ2-5	NA	TRBV7-2	TGTGCCAGCAGCTTAACGGACAGGGCGGAGACCCAGTACTTC	CASSLTDRAETQYF
TRBD1	TRBJ2-7	NA	TRBV5-4	TGTGCCAGCAGCCTCACCCGGGACAGCTCCTACGAGCAGTACTTC	CASSLTRDSSYEQYF
TRBD1	TRBJ2-7	few	TRBV5-1	TGCGCCAGCAGCTTGGTACAGGGGGCTAGAGAGCAGTACTTC	CASSLVQGAREQYF
NA	TRBJ1-5	NA	TRBV7-3	TGTGCCAGCAGCTTAACCAGGACACCTAGCAATCAGCCCCAGCATTTT	CASSLTRTPSNQPQHF
TRBD1	TRBJ1-2	few	TRBV10-3	TGTGCCATCAGTGAGATTGGTACAGGGGTGTTTGGCTACACCTTC	CAISEIGTGVFGYTF
NA	TRBJ1-6	NA	TRBV4-1	TGCGCCAGCAGCCAATCCTGGGCTAGCTCCTATAATTCACCCCTCAACTTT	CASSQSWASSYNSPLNF
NA	TRBJ2-1	NA	TRBV20-1	TGCAGTGCTAAAGAGGGGGATGAGCAGTTCTTC	CSAKEGDEQFF
TRBD2	TRBJ2-7	few	TRBV12-3/TRBV12-4	TGTGCCACCAAACTAGCGGACGAGCAGTACTTC	CATKLADEQYF
NA	TRBJ2-4	many	TRBV12-3/TRBV12-4	TGTGCCAGCAGTTGGGGGTGGGAGGTGGGCAAAAACATTCAGTACTTC	CASSWGWEVGKNIQYF
TRBD1	TRBJ1-2	few	TRBV27	TGTGCCAGCAGTCCGACCGACAGGGAGAGCGATGGCTACACCTTC	CASSPTDRESDGYTF
TRBD2	TRBJ2-5	NA	TRBV27	TGTGCCAGCAGCGAGGGACTAGCTTTGGAGACCCAGTACTTC	CASSEGLALETQYF
NA	TRBJ1-5	NA	TRBV30	TGTGCCTGGAGCGCCGTGAGGGGCAATCAGCCCCAGCATTTT	CAWSAVRGNQPQHF
NA	TRBJ2-5	few	TRBV12-3/TRBV12-4	TGTGCCAGCAGTTGGGACGGTCCTCAGACCCAGTACTTC	CASSWDGPQTQYF
NA	TRBJ2-7	NA	TRBV10-3	TGTGCCACACCAGGGGGGCCAACTACCGAGCAGTACTTC	CATPGGPTTEQYF
TRBD2	TRBJ2-7	NA	TRBV7-9	TGTGCCAGCAGCTCCGGGCTAGCGGGAGCCTACGAGCAGTACTTC	CASSSGLAGAYEQYF
TRBD1	TRBJ2-5	NA	TRBV6-1	TGTGCCAGCAGTGAAACGACAGGGAGAGAGACCCAGTACTTC	CASSETTGRETQYF
TRBD1	TRBJ1-1	NA	TRBV6-1	TGTGCCAGCGGACAGGGGGTGAACACTGAAGCTTTCTTT	CASGQGVNTEAFF
TRBD1	TRBJ1-5	NA	TRBV4-3	TGCGCCAGCAGCCAGGACAGGGAAGTTTACCAGCCCCAGCATTTT	CASSQDREVYQPQHF
NA	TRBJ1-4	many	TRBV20-1	TGCAGTGCTCCAGGGGAAGCTAATGAAAAACTGTTTTTT	CSAPGEANEKLFF
TRBD1	TRBJ1-4	NA	TRBV6-6	TGTGCCAGCAGTCAGGGGGGGGCGCGTGAAACACTGTTTTTT	CASSQGGARETLFF
TRBD1	TRBJ2-5	NA	TRBV10-3	TGTGCCATCAGTGAGTCGAGAGGGGTGGACAGGGGAGAGACCCAGTACTTC	CAISESRGVDRGETQYF
NA	TRBJ2-7	few	TRBV30	TGTGCCTGGTCCAGGGACGCCTACGAGCAGTACTTC	CAWSRDAYEQYF
TRBD1	TRBJ2-5	NA	TRBV9	TGTGCCAGCAGCGTAGGAGGGGGCGAGGAGACCCAGTACTTC	CASSVGGGEETQYF
TRBD2	TRBJ2-3	NA	TRBV7-9	TGTGCCAGCAGCTGGGTCGCGGGAGGCACAGATACGCAGTATTTT	CASSWVAGGTDTQYF
NA	TRBJ2-7	NA	TRBV20-1	TGCAGTGCTAGAGAGAGTGGGTACGAGCAGTACTTC	CSARESGYEQYF